These 23 T cell receptor beta chains were all obtained from the same sample, sequenced in a study of blood T cell repertoires in COVID-19. Clones were read by immunoSEQ multiplex PCR, and TCRdb kept only the in-frame ones, dropping some. This sample has tens of thousands of clones, with 81% found just once. The material sequenced was peripheral blood. The receptors stem from a man older than 75 with active or convalescent COVID-19.

The chain carries TRBV13 and TRBJ2-7; D possibly corresponds to TRBD1 (6 bases). CDR1 and CDR2 from the germline V gene are PRHDT and FYEKMQ (reference sequence). The CDR3 contains 12 residues. The germline V and J ends were trimmed by 8 bases and 1 base, with 9 bases remaining between them. In DNA, the CDR3 is TGTGCCAGCCAACAGGGATCCTACGAGCAGTACTTC. Translating it yields CASQQGSYEQYF.

This clone has only a few counts. The chain has TRBV6-1 and TRBJ1-6; weak D call: TRBD1 (6 bases). The V and J ends lost 0 bases and 8 bases respectively, with 11 bases between them. CDR1 and CDR2 (germline): MNHNS, SASEGT. The length of the CDR3 is 15 residues. Here the CDR3 reads CASSEARGGDSPLHF. The CDR3 DNA reads as TGTGCCAGCAGTGAAGCCCGGGGGGGCGATTCACCCCTCCACTTT.

The gene calls are TRBV18 and TRBJ2-3; perhaps TRBD2 as D (5 bases). The V and J ends lost 5 bases and 0 bases respectively, with 12 bases between them. CDR1 is KGHSH and CDR2 is LQKENI in the germline V gene. The CDR3 is made up of 15 amino acids. CDR3 amino acids: CASSYLARSTDTQYF. CDR3 DNA: TGTGCCAGCTCATACTTAGCGAGAAGCACAGATACGCAGTATTTT.

Relative to its sample, this clone is large. The V gene is TRBV4-3, the J gene TRBJ2-6; 8 bases line up with TRBD1. V lost 0 bases and J lost 0; bases outside the gene matches: 16. Germline V gene sequence: CDR1 LGHNA, CDR2 YSLEER. CDR3 length equals 22 residues. The CDR3 here is CASSQDLVTGDSLFSGANVLTF. Written as DNA, the CDR3 is TGCGCCAGCAGCCAAGATTTGGTGACAGGGGATTCTTTATTCTCTGGGGCCAACGTCCTGACTTTC.

Here the CDR3 reads CASSMQVASGNTIYF. The CDR3 region has the DNA TGTGCCAGTAGTATGCAAGTAGCGTCTGGAAACACCATATATTTT. The chain has TRBV19 and TRBJ1-3; D gene uncertain. V dropped 3 bases and J dropped 1 base, with 10 bases sitting between them. The germline CDR1 and CDR2 sequences are LNHDA and SQIVND (reference sequence). The CDR3 is 15 residues long.

The J gene is TRBJ2-7, the V gene TRBV14; 9 bases map to TRBD1. With V trimmed by 4 bases and J by 6 bases, 10 bases remained unmatched. CDR3 length: 15 amino acids. Germline CDR1 is SGHDN and CDR2 is FVKESK. CDR3 loop: CASSPTGQGRSEQYF. The CDR3 bases are TGTGCCAGCAGCCCGACGGGACAGGGAAGGTCCGAGCAGTACTTC.

This chain uses TRBV19 with TRBJ1-5, with TRBD1 identical over 10 bases. V shed 3 bases and J 1 base; nucleotides not matched to a gene: 6. CDR3 length equals 17 residues. Germline-derived CDR1 and CDR2 are LNHDA and SQIVND (reference sequence). As DNA, the CDR3 is TGTGCCAGTAGTATGGAAAGACAGGGGGCAAGCAATCAGCCCCAGCATTTT. As protein: CASSMERQGASNQPQHF.

The chain links TRBV6-2 or TRBV6-3 to TRBJ1-2; no reliable D call. Germline values: CDR1 MNHEY, CDR2 SVGEGT. CDR3 size: 14 residues. Trimming cost V 2 bases and J 6 bases, with 13 bases left between them. The DNA of the CDR3 is TGTGCCAGCAGTTACGAGGTGAGATTGAATGGCTACACCTTC. Amino acids: CASSYEVRLNGYTF.

The genes are TRBV6-2 or TRBV6-3 and TRBJ1-1; D perhaps matches TRBD1 (6 bases). The germline V gene has CDR1 MNHEY and CDR2 SVGEGT. CDR3 size: 14 residues. Between the trimmed V and J ends, which lost 6 bases and 0 bases, there was a span of 11 bases. The CDR3 region has the DNA TGTGCCAGCAGCCGTACAGGGCTGAACACTGAAGCTTTCTTT. It yields the protein CASSRTGLNTEAFF.

The chain couples TRBV9 to TRBJ2-1; TRBD2 might be the D (7 bases). The CDR3 has 14 residues. From germline, CDR1 is SGDLS and CDR2 YYNGEE. The V end was cut by 7 bases, the J end by 5 bases, with 16 bases between. The CDR3 sequence: CASGSGGAHNEQFF. The CDR3 nucleotides are TGTGCCAGCGGTAGTGGGGGGGCCCACAATGAGCAGTTCTTC.

The V call is TRBV2, the J call TRBJ2-3; D is perhaps TRBD2 (5 bases). Germline CDR1 and CDR2: SNHLY and FYNNEI. V shed 4 bases and J shed 6 bases, with 8 bases lying between them. There are 12 residues in the CDR3. The CDR3 DNA is TGTGCCAGCAGTGTCACGGGGGATACGCAGTATTTT. It encodes CASSVTGDTQYF. The variable domain in full, with the rest retrieved from reference TRBV2 and TRBJ2-3, is EPEVTQTPSHQVTQMGQEVILRCVPISNHLYFYWYRQILGQKVEFLVSFYNNEISEKSEIFDDQFSVERPDGSNFTLKIRSTKLEDSAMYFCASSVTGDTQYFGPGTRLTVL.

In its sample, this clone was seen once. This rearrangement joins TRBV4-2 to TRBJ2-3, with 8 nucleotides matching TRBD2. V was pared by 1 base and J by 0 bases, with 6 bases of the junction left unmatched. Germline V gene sequence: CDR1 LGHNA, CDR2 YNFKEQ. The CDR3 totals 17 residues. CDR3 amino acids: CASSQGTGGLSTDTQYF. The CDR3 DNA reads TGTGCCAGCAGCCAAGGCACGGGGGGGCTTAGCACAGATACGCAGTATTTT.

The genes are TRBV2 and TRBJ2-2, with D uncertain. Germline V lookup: CDR1 SNHLY, CDR2 FYNNEI. V was trimmed by 7 bases and J by 4 bases, leaving 16 bases between them. CDR3 length: 15 residues. The CDR3 here is CASKLSYPSTGELFF. The DNA for the CDR3 is TGTGCCAGCAAGCTATCCTATCCCTCCACCGGGGAGCTGTTTTTT.

The chain employs TRBV4-2 and TRBJ2-3; weak D call: TRBD2 (6 bases). Trimming took off 1 base at V and 0 bases at J, with 11 bases between the two ends. The germline V gene has CDR1 LGHNA and CDR2 YNFKEQ. The CDR3 is made up of 16 amino acids. DNA for the CDR3: TGTGCCAGCAGCCAAGCTGGAGGGGAGAGCACAGATACGCAGTATTTT. It codes for CASSQAGGESTDTQYF.

The chain has TRBV15 and TRBJ2-5, with TRBD2 matching 9 bases. The germline gives CDR1 LNHNV, CDR2 YYDKDF (reference sequence). The CDR3 covers 15 residues. J was trimmed by 5 bases and V by 0 bases; bases with no gene match: 4. The CDR3 DNA follows: TGTGCCACCAGCAGAGATTTAGCGGGAGTGGAGACCCAGTACTTC. It specifies CATSRDLAGVETQYF.

This clone was recorded once. For the CDR3, the DNA is TGTGCCAGCAGCACCCGTCACCCAACCCAGGACGAGCAGTACTTC. This sequence encodes CASSTRHPTQDEQYF. The V and J genes are TRBV11-3 and TRBJ2-7, with D hard to call. V lost 5 bases and J 5 bases, leaving 19 bases between the germline ends. The CDR3 loop spans 15 amino acids. Germline V lookup: CDR1 SGHNT, CDR2 YENEEA.

The genes are TRBV29-1 and TRBJ2-5; 7 bases align to TRBD2. The CDR3 covers 12 residues. CDR1 and CDR2 from the germline V gene are SQVTM and ANQGSEA. V dropped 3 bases and J dropped 5; count of bases not matched to a gene: 3. CDR3 in amino acids: CSVEGGRETQYF. DNA for the CDR3: TGCAGCGTTGAGGGGGGGAGGGAGACCCAGTACTTC.

The chain has TRBV7-9 and TRBJ2-3, with TRBD1 matching 7 bases. The germline gives CDR1 SEHNR, CDR2 FQNEAQ (reference sequence). The CDR3 consists of 18 residues. J gave up 3 bases and V 4 bases, and 16 bases lay outside the gene matches. CDR3 protein: CASSSGLGQRLGTDTQYF. The CDR3 DNA reads TGTGCCAGCAGCTCCGGATTGGGACAGCGACTGGGGACAGATACGCAGTATTTT.

DNA for the CDR3: TGTGCCAGCAGTTACAGCAGCGGGAGATACGAGCAGTACTTC. This encodes CASSYSSGRYEQYF. The V call is TRBV6-2 or TRBV6-3, the J call TRBJ2-7; 8 bases line up with TRBD2. The junction had 4 bases not matched to a gene; V was cut back by 2 bases and J by 4 bases. The CDR3 spans 14 residues. CDR1 and CDR2 (germline): MNHEY, SVGEGT.

The rearrangement links TRBV4-2 to TRBJ2-5; D perhaps matches TRBD2 (5 bases). This CDR3 is built from 15 residues. V was pared by 0 bases and J by 1 base, with 9 bases between. CDR1 is LGHNA, CDR2 YNFKEQ, per germline. The CDR3 sequence is CASSQDGLAQETQYF. DNA of the CDR3: TGTGCCAGCAGCCAAGATGGGCTAGCCCAAGAGACCCAGTACTTC.

The chain links TRBV19 to TRBJ1-3; no clear D. V was pared by 7 bases and J by 2 bases, with 12 bases between. The CDR3 contains 14 residues. Looked up from germline, CDR1 is LNHDA and CDR2 is SQIVND (reference sequence). CDR3 region: CASTAGSTGNTIYF. The CDR3 DNA is TGTGCCAGTACGGCAGGATCTACTGGAAACACCATATATTTT.

The chain carries TRBV6-4 and TRBJ2-1; 8 positions match TRBD1. This CDR3 spans 13 amino acids. Trimming at V came to 3 bases and at J to 10 bases, leaving 5 bases not matched to a gene. Germline values: CDR1 MRHNA, CDR2 SNTAGT. DNA for the CDR3: TGTGCCAGCAGTGAACTAGACAGGGGCGAGCAGTTCTTC. It translates to CASSELDRGEQFF.

This clone has just a few counts. The rearrangement uses TRBV12-5 and TRBJ1-5; TRBD1 might be the D (5 bases). Germline values: CDR1 LGHNT, CDR2 FRNRAP. The CDR3 spans 14 residues. Between the trimmed V and J ends, which lost 7 bases and 6 bases, there was a span of 16 bases. In DNA, the CDR3 is TGTGCTAGTGCCCTTGGGGGGGTCGGTCAGCCCCAGCATTTT. It yields the protein CASALGGVGQPQHF.